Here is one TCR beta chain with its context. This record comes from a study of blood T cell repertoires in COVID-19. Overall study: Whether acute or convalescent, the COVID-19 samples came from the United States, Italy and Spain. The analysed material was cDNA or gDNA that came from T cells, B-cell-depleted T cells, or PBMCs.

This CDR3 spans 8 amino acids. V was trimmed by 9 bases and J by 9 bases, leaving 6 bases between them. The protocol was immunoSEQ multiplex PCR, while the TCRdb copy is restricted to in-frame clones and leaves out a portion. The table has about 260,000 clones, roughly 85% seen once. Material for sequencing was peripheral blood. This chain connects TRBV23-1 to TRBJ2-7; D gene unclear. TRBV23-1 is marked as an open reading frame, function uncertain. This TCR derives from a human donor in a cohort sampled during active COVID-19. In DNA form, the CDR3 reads TGCGCCAGAACTTTGCAGTACTTC. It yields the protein CARTLQYF.